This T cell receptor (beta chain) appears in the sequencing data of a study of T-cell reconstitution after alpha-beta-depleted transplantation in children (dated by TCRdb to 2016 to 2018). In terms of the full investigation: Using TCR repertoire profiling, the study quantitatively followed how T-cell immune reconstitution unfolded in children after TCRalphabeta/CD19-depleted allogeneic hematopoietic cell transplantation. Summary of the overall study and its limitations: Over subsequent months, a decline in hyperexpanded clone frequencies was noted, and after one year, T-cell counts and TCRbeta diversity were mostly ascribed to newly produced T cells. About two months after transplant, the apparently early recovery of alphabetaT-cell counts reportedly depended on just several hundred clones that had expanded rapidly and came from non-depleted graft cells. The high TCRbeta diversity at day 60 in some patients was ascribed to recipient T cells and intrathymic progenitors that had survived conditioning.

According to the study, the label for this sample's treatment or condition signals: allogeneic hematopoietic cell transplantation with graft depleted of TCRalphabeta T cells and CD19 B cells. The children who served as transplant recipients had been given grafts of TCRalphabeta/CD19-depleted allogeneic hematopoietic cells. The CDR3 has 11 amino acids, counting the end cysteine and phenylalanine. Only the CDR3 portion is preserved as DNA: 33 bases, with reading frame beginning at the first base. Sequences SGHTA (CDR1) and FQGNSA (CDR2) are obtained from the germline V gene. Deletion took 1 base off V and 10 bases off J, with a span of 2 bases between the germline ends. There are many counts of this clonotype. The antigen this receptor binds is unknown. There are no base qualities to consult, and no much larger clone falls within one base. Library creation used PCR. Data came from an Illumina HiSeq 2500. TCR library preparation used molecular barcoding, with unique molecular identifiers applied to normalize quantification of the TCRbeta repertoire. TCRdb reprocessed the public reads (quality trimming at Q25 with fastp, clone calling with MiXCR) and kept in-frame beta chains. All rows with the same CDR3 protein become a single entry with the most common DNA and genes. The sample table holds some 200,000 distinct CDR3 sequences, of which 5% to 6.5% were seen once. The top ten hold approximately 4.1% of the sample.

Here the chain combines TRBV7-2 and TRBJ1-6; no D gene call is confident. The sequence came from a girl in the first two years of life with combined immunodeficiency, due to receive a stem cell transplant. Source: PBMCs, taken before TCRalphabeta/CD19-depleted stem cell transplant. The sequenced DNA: TGTGCCAGCAGCTTAGGGTCACCCCTCCACTTT. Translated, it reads CASSLGSPLHF.